One and the same sample provided the 28 T cell receptor beta chains below, sequenced in a study of shared clonotypes between healthy human individuals. Generated by immunoSEQ multiplex PCR, the TCRdb table keeps only in-frame clones and is missing some. The sample consists of about 2.3 million clones, 92% of them appearing once. Sequences were obtained from naive CD4+ T cells from PBMCs. This sample's subset: CD45RA+ positively selected. The receptors stem from a man between 18 and 35 years old in good health. Some clones in this sample may be carry-over from other donors' samples.

Note on this clone: One junction end disagrees with the germline gene, perhaps due to a read error. The chain is built from TRBV28 and TRBJ2-7; the match to TRBD1 covers 7 bases. The germline gives CDR1 MDHEN, CDR2 SYDVKM. This CDR3 region has 13 residues. The CDR3 nucleotides are TGTGCCAGCAGGGGTGGGACAGTCGTACGGATGGACTTC. The encoded protein is CASRGGTVVRMDF.

The gene calls are TRBV4-2 and TRBJ2-1; 8 bases are shared with TRBD2. The CDR3 spans 14 residues. Trimming removed 4 bases from V and 7 bases from J; junction bases left unmatched: 6. CDR1 LGHNA and CDR2 YNFKEQ come from the germline V gene. CDR3 sequence: CASSPREGLNEQFF. The CDR3 DNA reads TGTGCCAGCAGCCCCCGGGAGGGCCTGAATGAGCAGTTCTTC.

This chain joins TRBV9 and TRBJ2-7; D assignment may be TRBD1 or TRBD2 (5 bases each). Deletions cut 5 bases from V and 9 bases from J, with 15 bases between. Germline V gene sequence: CDR1 SGDLS, CDR2 YYNGEE. This CDR3 has 12 residues. CDR3 in DNA: TGTGCCAGCAGGGACGATACGGGGCCGCAGTACTTC. It codes for CASRDDTGPQYF.

A single count supports this clone. The rearrangement joins TRBV7-8 to TRBJ1-2; TRBD1 is a possible D gene (6 bases). Trimming shortened V by 3 bases and J by 2 bases, and 16 bases separated the two germline ends. Germline CDR1 SGHVS, CDR2 FQNEAQ. The CDR3 is 16 residues long. CDR3 sequence (DNA): TGTGCCAGCAGCTTCAGGGGCCAGCAGGGGAACTATGGCTACACCTTC. Residues: CASSFRGQQGNYGYTF.

This chain uses TRBV9 with TRBJ2-1, with 9 bases aligning to TRBD2. CDR1 is SGDLS, CDR2 YYNGEE, per germline. This CDR3 spans 18 amino acids. The junction had 14 bases not matched to a gene; V was cut back by 3 bases and J by 4 bases. The DNA for the CDR3 is TGTGCCAGCAGCGCCAGGGTGGCGGGAGGGCCTAAGTACAATGAGCAGTTCTTC. Translating it yields CASSARVAGGPKYNEQFF.

The rearrangement links TRBV2 to TRBJ2-2; D may match TRBD1 or TRBD2 (6 bases each). V was shortened by 7 bases and J by 5 bases, with 14 bases between the two germline ends. The CDR3 length is 14 residues. Germline CDR1 is SNHLY and CDR2 is FYNNEI. CDR3 nucleotides: TGTGCCAGCATCATAGGGGGGAGTACCGGGGAGCTGTTTTTT. Translating gives CASIIGGSTGELFF. Drawing the rest from reference TRBV2 and TRBJ2-2, the complete variable domain is EPEVTQTPSHQVTQMGQEVILRCVPISNHLYFYWYRQILGQKVEFLVSFYNNEISEKSEIFDDQFSVERPDGSNFTLKIRSTKLEDSAMYFCASIIGGSTGELFFGEGSRLTVL.

As for this clone: At the DNA level, this CDR3 is encoded by other sequences in the same sample as well. This rearrangement joins TRBV18 to TRBJ2-5, with D possibly called TRBD1 or TRBD2 (5 bases each). Trimming pared 3 bases from V and 2 bases from J, leaving 10 bases between. Germline V CDR1 and CDR2: KGHSH, LQKENI. The CDR3 is 14 amino acids. The CDR3 loop reads CASSPRDRQETQYF. The CDR3 DNA sequence: TGTGCCAGCTCACCCCGGGACCGACAAGAGACCCAGTACTTC.

The genes are TRBV27 and TRBJ2-7; TRBD1 matches at 8 bases. The CDR3 runs 16 residues. V dropped 4 bases and J dropped 2; count of bases not matched to a gene: 10. CDR1 MNHEY and CDR2 SMNVEV come from the germline V gene (reference sequence). CDR3 nucleotide sequence: TGTGCCAGCAGTTCCCGGACAGGGATGGTGCCCTACGAGCAGTACTTC. This encodes CASSSRTGMVPYEQYF.

This clone was counted a few times. This chain joins TRBV6-6 and TRBJ1-1, with 7 nucleotides matching TRBD1. The CDR3 runs 13 residues. J gave up 4 bases and V 7 bases, and 6 bases lay outside the gene matches. Germline V gene sequence: CDR1 MNHNY, CDR2 SVGAGI (reference sequence). The CDR3 nucleotides are TGTGCCAGCACCCAGGGGGTAGTCACTGAAGCTTTCTTT. This gives the protein CASTQGVVTEAFF.

This chain connects TRBV7-8 to TRBJ1-2; D is unresolved. The V gene's germline CDR1 is SGHVS and CDR2 FQNEAQ. Trimming removed 4 bases at V and 0 bases at J, with 6 bases between. CDR3 length: 13 residues. CDR3 amino acids: CASSSNTNYGYTF. CDR3 in DNA: TGTGCCAGCAGCTCCAATACTAACTATGGCTACACCTTC.

The chain is built from TRBV19 and TRBJ2-1, with D tentatively TRBD1 (6 bases). This CDR3 contains 16 residues. V gave up 10 bases and J gave up 7 bases, with 26 bases separating them. CDR1 and CDR2 from the germline V gene are LNHDA and SQIVND (reference sequence). CDR3 nucleotides: TGTGCCATAAATAGGTGCTTAAGGGGGAACTGGAATGAGCAGTTCTTC. Encoded protein: CAINRCLRGNWNEQFF. The full variable domain, completed using reference TRBV19 and TRBJ2-1, is DGGITQSPKYLFRKEGQNVTLSCEQNLNHDAMYWYRQDPGQGLRLIYYSQIVNDFQKGDIAEGYSVSREKKESFPLTVTSAQKNPTAFYLCAINRCLRGNWNEQFFGPGTRLTVL.

This rearrangement joins TRBV20-1 to TRBJ2-5; 7 bases line up with TRBD2. This CDR3 comprises 11 residues. Germline trimming cut 7 bases from V and 9 bases from J; bases unmatched to any gene: 8. Germline V CDR1 and CDR2: DFQATT, SNEGSKA (reference sequence). The CDR3 nucleotides are TGCAGTGTTCCGACCCGGGGGGCCCAGTACTTC. Protein product: CSVPTRGAQYF.

The chain uses TRBV28 and TRBJ1-5; the match to TRBD1 covers 7 bases. The junction had 8 bases not matched to a gene; V was cut back by 3 bases and J by 3 bases. This CDR3 comprises 16 residues. Germline V lookup: CDR1 MDHEN, CDR2 SYDVKM. The CDR3 nucleotides read TGTGCCAGCAGTTTGCCCCAGGGGACAGCCAATCAGCCCCAGCATTTT. Translating it yields CASSLPQGTANQPQHF.

The CDR3 protein is CASSLFQGARGTQYF. The CDR3 DNA sequence: TGCGCCAGCAGCTTGTTTCAGGGGGCACGGGGGACCCAGTACTTC. The V gene is TRBV5-1, the J gene TRBJ2-5, with 8 bases aligning to TRBD1. CDR1 is SGHRS, CDR2 YFSETQ, per germline. Trimming removed 1 base from V and 7 bases from J; junction bases left unmatched: 9. This CDR3 is built from 15 residues.

This clone came up once. The V gene is TRBV7-2, the J gene TRBJ2-1; 14 bases align to TRBD2. J gave up 10 bases and V 5 bases, and 13 bases lay outside the gene matches. CDR1 and CDR2 (germline): SGHTA, FQGNSA. CDR3 length: 17 residues. The CDR3 protein is CASSMKPGLAGVNEQFF. The CDR3 region has the DNA TGTGCCAGCAGCATGAAACCGGGACTAGCGGGAGTCAACGAGCAGTTCTTC. Looking up the rest from reference TRBV7-2 and TRBJ2-1 gives the full variable domain: GAGVSQSPSNKVTEKGKDVELRCDPISGHTALYWYRQSLGQGLEFLIYFQGNSAPDKSGLPSDRFSAERTGGSVSTLTIQRTQQEDSAVYLCASSMKPGLAGVNEQFFGPGTRLTVL.

The chain is built from TRBV5-1 and TRBJ2-2; D not resolved. The CDR3 loop spans 17 amino acids. Per germline, CDR1 SGHRS and CDR2 YFSETQ. V was shortened by 4 bases and J by 2 bases, with 18 bases between the two germline ends. CDR3 bases: TGCGCCAGCAGCGACCGCCTATGGGAACTTAACACCGGGGAGCTGTTTTTT. This translates into CASSDRLWELNTGELFF.

This chain uses TRBV2 with TRBJ2-1, with 7 bases matching TRBD2. The CDR3 runs to 16 residues. The V gene end was trimmed by 7 bases and the J gene end by 3 bases; junction bases not matched to a gene: 12. Germline V CDR1 and CDR2: SNHLY, FYNNEI. The CDR3 spells CASTTSRQRGYNEQFF. Written as DNA, the CDR3 is TGTGCCAGCACCACGAGCCGCCAGCGGGGCTACAATGAGCAGTTCTTC.

This clone was detected only once. The J gene is TRBJ2-5, the V gene TRBV5-1; 9 bases match TRBD2. CDR1 is SGHRS and CDR2 is YFSETQ in the germline V gene. The CDR3 has 14 residues. Trimming took 4 bases from V and 3 from J; bases not matched to a gene: 4. The CDR3 bases are TGCGCCAGCAGCACGACTAGCGGAAAAGAGACCCAGTACTTC. Translating gives CASSTTSGKETQYF.

The V call is TRBV4-2, the J call TRBJ2-5, with 7 nucleotides matching TRBD2. Germline V gene lookup returns CDR1 LGHNA and CDR2 YNFKEQ. V shed 0 bases, J shed 6 bases, and the junction held 7 bases outside the gene matches. This CDR3 is built from 15 residues. The CDR3, as DNA: TGTGCCAGCAGCCAAGATTCTGGGGGAGGGAAGACCCAGTACTTC. Translated: CASSQDSGGGKTQYF.

The chain employs TRBV11-1 and TRBJ2-7, with 10 bases aligning to TRBD2. This CDR3 has 14 amino acids. Germline assignment: CDR1 SGHAT and CDR2 FQDESV (reference sequence). Losses at the gene ends were 3 bases for V and 6 bases for J; bases not matched to a gene: 5. CDR3 region: CASSFTLAGTEQYF. In DNA form, the CDR3 reads TGTGCCAGCAGCTTCACACTAGCGGGAACCGAGCAGTACTTC.

The gene calls are TRBV10-1 and TRBJ2-7; either TRBD1 or TRBD2 may fit D (7 bases each). This CDR3 has 16 amino acids. Per germline, CDR1 WNHNN and CDR2 SYGVQD (reference sequence). Trimming removed 5 bases at V and 1 base at J, with 18 bases between. In nucleotides, the CDR3 is TGCGCCAGCAGTAACACCAGGGGGGGCGAGTCCTACGAGCAGTACTTC. It translates to CASSNTRGGESYEQYF.

The chain combines TRBV15 with TRBJ1-4; TRBD1 matches at 8 bases. The CDR3 loop spans 18 amino acids. V dropped 0 bases and J dropped 10; count of bases not matched to a gene: 16. Germline V gene sequence: CDR1 LNHNV, CDR2 YYDKDF (reference sequence). The CDR3 region is CATSRDLGQDAWGGKLFF. For the CDR3, the DNA is TGTGCCACCAGCAGAGATTTGGGACAGGATGCTTGGGGTGGAAAACTGTTTTTT.

The table lists this clone with a count of one. The chain joins TRBV27 to TRBJ2-1; D might be TRBD2 (7 bases). Germline V lookup: CDR1 MNHEY, CDR2 SMNVEV (reference sequence). The germline V and J ends were trimmed by 1 base and 5 bases, with 18 bases remaining between them. The CDR3 consists of 17 residues. In nucleotides, the CDR3 is TGTGCCAGCAGTTTATTGGAAGGGAGGGGGGTTAACAATGAGCAGTTCTTC. It codes for CASSLLEGRGVNNEQFF.

The chain recombines TRBV10-3 with TRBJ2-1; 8 positions match TRBD1. This CDR3 is 13 amino acids long. J gave up 7 bases and V 3 bases, and 2 bases lay outside the gene matches. Germline V CDR1 and CDR2: ENHRY, SYGVKD. The CDR3 DNA sequence: TGTGCCATCAGTGACAGGGGGCAAAATGAGCAGTTCTTC. It codes for CAISDRGQNEQFF.

In the case of this clone: Other DNA sequences in the same sample also yield this CDR3. The J gene is TRBJ2-7, the V gene TRBV5-1; D is possibly TRBD1 or TRBD2 (5 bases each). V was pared by 0 bases and J by 1 base, with 11 bases between. The germline V gene encodes CDR1 SGHRS and CDR2 YFSETQ. This CDR3 spans 15 amino acids. CDR3 in DNA: TGCGCCAGCAGCTTGGTCCAGGGCGGGTCCTACGAGCAGTACTTC. Translation: CASSLVQGGSYEQYF.

J is TRBJ2-2 and V is TRBV27; TRBD1 aligns across 10 bases. Germline V lookup: CDR1 MNHEY, CDR2 SMNVEV (reference sequence). CDR3 size: 14 residues. The ends lost 4 bases at V and 5 bases at J; junction bases unmatched: 1. CDR3 sequence: CASSWDRGTGELFF. DNA of the CDR3: TGTGCCAGCAGTTGGGACAGGGGAACCGGGGAGCTGTTTTTT.

On this clone itself: Within the sample, other DNA sequences also encode this same CDR3. The chain recombines TRBV5-1 with TRBJ1-1, with TRBD1 as a possible D gene (6 bases). Germline-derived CDR1 and CDR2 are SGHRS and YFSETQ. CDR3 length equals 13 residues. V lost 6 bases and J 1 base, leaving 10 bases between the germline ends. The CDR3 protein is CASTLGGNTEAFF. The DNA of the CDR3 is TGCGCCAGCACCCTAGGGGGGAACACTGAAGCTTTCTTT.

The CDR3, as DNA: TGTGCCAGCAGCCTCCCGGGACTATACAATGAGCAGTTCTTC. It encodes CASSLPGLYNEQFF. The V and J genes are TRBV7-6 and TRBJ2-1, with 7 bases fitting TRBD2. The CDR3 consists of 14 residues. With 5 bases clipped from V and 4 bases from J, the junction kept 5 bases outside the gene matches. CDR1 is SGHVS, CDR2 FNYEAQ, per germline.